The 22 T cell receptor beta chains given below trace back to one sample, sequenced in a study of CD8 T cells in Susac syndrome. With random hexamers, reverse transcription was performed on about 0.45 to 1 ug of RNA. One entry per CDR3 protein results from TCRdb running MiXCR on the immunoSEQ multiplex PCR reads. The sample carries some 300,000 distinct CDR3 sequences, approximately 89% recorded once. The specimen sequenced was CD8+ T cells from PBMCs. The receptors were gathered from a human donor with multiple sclerosis.

V gene TRBV11-2 combines with J gene TRBJ2-7; D is unresolved. V was cut by 1 base and J by 2 bases, with 6 bases left in between. Germline CDR1 and CDR2: SGHAT and FQNNGV. This CDR3 comprises 13 residues. CDR3 in amino acids: CASSLVPAYEQYF. CDR3 coding DNA: TGTGCCAGCAGCTTAGTCCCCGCCTACGAGCAGTACTTC.

The chain joins TRBV5-1 to TRBJ2-7, with D maybe TRBD2 (6 bases). This CDR3 contains 15 residues. CDR1 and CDR2 (germline): SGHRS, YFSETQ. V was shortened by 2 bases and J by 3 bases, with 15 bases between the two germline ends. The CDR3 nucleotides are TGCGCCAGCAGCTTCGCTTCGGGGGATGGCTACGAGCAGTACTTC. Its translation: CASSFASGDGYEQYF.

The rearrangement uses TRBV7-9 and TRBJ2-5; no firm D call. The ends were cut back, 4 bases at V and 7 bases at J, with 7 bases in the middle. From germline, CDR1 is SEHNR and CDR2 FQNEAQ (reference sequence). This CDR3 has 11 residues. The DNA of the CDR3 is TGTGCCAGCAGCTCATGGGGGACCCAGTACTTC. Translation gives CASSSWGTQYF. The complete variable domain, with remaining parts taken from reference TRBV7-9 and TRBJ2-5, reads DTGVSQNPRHKITKRGQNVTFRCDPISEHNRLYWYRQTLGQGPEFLTYFQNEAQLEKSRLLSDRFSAERPKGSFSTLEIQRTEQGDSAMYLCASSSWGTQYFGPGTRLLVL.

The chain carries TRBV7-9 and TRBJ2-2, with 9 bases matching TRBD1. The CDR3 runs 16 residues. From germline, CDR1 is SEHNR and CDR2 FQNEAQ (reference sequence). J was trimmed by 3 bases and V by 5 bases; bases with no gene match: 7. CDR3 loop: CASSLHRGLDTGELFF. DNA for the CDR3: TGTGCCAGCAGCCTCCACAGGGGGCTCGACACCGGGGAGCTGTTTTTT.

The J gene is TRBJ2-5, the V gene TRBV14; 12 nucleotides agree with TRBD2. Germline loops: CDR1 SGHDN, CDR2 FVKESK. Losses at the gene ends were 4 bases for V and 5 bases for J; bases not matched to a gene: 8. CDR3 length: 16 amino acids. The CDR3 nucleotides are TGTGCCAGCAGCCCGCGACTAGCGGGAGTGTGGGAGACCCAGTACTTC. Translated: CASSPRLAGVWETQYF.

V usage is TRBV4-3 and J usage is TRBJ2-3; weak D call: TRBD1 (5 bases). Trimming took 4 bases from V and 2 from J, leaving 13 bases between them. The CDR3 loop spans 15 amino acids. From germline, CDR1 is LGHNA and CDR2 YSLEER. The CDR3 region is CASSPGPVVTDTQYF. The CDR3 bases are TGCGCCAGCAGCCCAGGGCCCGTTGTCACAGATACGCAGTATTTT.

The CDR3 DNA sequence: TGTGCCAGCATTGGGACAGGGGGTGAGACCGGGGAGCTGTTTTTT. Its translation is CASIGTGGETGELFF. V and J are TRBV27 and TRBJ2-2; 11 nucleotides agree with TRBD1. The CDR3 sequence is 15 residues long. CDR1 and CDR2 (germline): MNHEY, SMNVEV (reference sequence). V dropped 7 bases and J dropped 5; count of bases not matched to a gene: 6.

DNA for the CDR3: TGTGCCAGCAGCTTGGATCCAGCGGGGGGAACCGGGGAGCTGTTTTTT. Its protein is CASSLDPAGGTGELFF. The genes are TRBV5-6 and TRBJ2-2, with 9 bases matching TRBD2. Germline lookup yields CDR1 SGHDT and CDR2 YYEEEE. CDR3 length: 16 amino acids. V was pared by 0 bases and J by 5 bases, with 5 bases of the junction left unmatched.

CDR3 nucleotide sequence: TGTGCCAGCAGTTTTTTTCATCTAACCTCCACAGATACGCAGTATTTT. This codes for CASSFFHLTSTDTQYF. The chain joins TRBV28 to TRBJ2-3; D is uncertain. V was clipped by 3 bases and J by 2 bases, with 15 bases between them. This CDR3 is 16 amino acids long. Germline loops: CDR1 MDHEN, CDR2 SYDVKM.

As DNA, the CDR3 is TGTGCCAGCAGCTTAGGCCGACGGAACCTTTCATCCTACGAGCAGTACTTC. It translates to CASSLGRRNLSSYEQYF. This chain uses TRBV7-9 with TRBJ2-7; D gene unclear. V dropped 1 base and J dropped 1 base, with 17 bases sitting between them. CDR3 length equals 17 residues. CDR1 is SEHNR and CDR2 is FQNEAQ in the germline V gene (reference sequence).

The chain uses TRBV4-3 and TRBJ2-1; D unclear. The CDR3 totals 17 residues. CDR1 and CDR2 (germline): LGHNA, YSLEER. V gave up 0 bases and J gave up 5 bases, with 17 bases separating them. The CDR3 is CASSQDRWLLIDNEQFF. DNA for the CDR3: TGCGCCAGCAGCCAAGATCGGTGGCTTCTAATTGACAATGAGCAGTTCTTC.

The rearrangement joins TRBV10-3 to TRBJ2-7, with TRBD1 identical over 7 bases. Germline trimming cut 5 bases from V and 4 bases from J; bases unmatched to any gene: 8. Germline V gene lookup returns CDR1 ENHRY and CDR2 SYGVKD. The CDR3 totals 14 residues. This CDR3 reads CAISYGQVEYEQYF. The CDR3 nucleotides read TGTGCCATCAGTTACGGACAGGTCGAGTACGAGCAGTACTTC.

The chain carries TRBV4-2 and TRBJ2-7, with a possible D match to TRBD2 (6 bases). The germline CDR1 and CDR2 sequences are LGHNA and YNFKEQ. CDR3 length: 12 residues. Deletions cut 4 bases from V and 6 bases from J, with 10 bases between. Here the CDR3 reads CASSPSGVEQYF. DNA for the CDR3: TGTGCCAGCAGCCCCTCGGGGGTCGAGCAGTACTTC.

The chain has TRBV7-9 and TRBJ2-1, with D maybe TRBD1 (5 bases). Trimming removed 5 bases at V and 9 bases at J, with 11 bases between. The CDR3 totals 12 residues. Germline V CDR1 and CDR2: SEHNR, FQNEAQ (reference sequence). In nucleotides, the CDR3 is TGTGCCAGCAGCCTACGGACAATTGAGCAGTTCTTC. Its translation: CASSLRTIEQFF.

The chain is built from TRBV7-2 and TRBJ2-1, with TRBD2 identical over 11 bases. V was pared by 3 bases and J by 2 bases, with 6 bases of the junction left unmatched. CDR1 and CDR2 from the germline V gene are SGHTA and FQGNSA. The CDR3 extends over 17 amino acids. The CDR3 loop reads CASSLPLAGGTYNEQFF. The CDR3 DNA reads as TGTGCCAGCAGCTTGCCTCTAGCGGGGGGCACCTACAATGAGCAGTTCTTC.

The J gene is TRBJ1-5, the V gene TRBV5-5; 10 bases are shared with TRBD1. This CDR3 comprises 14 residues. Germline V gene data show CDR1 as SGHKS and CDR2 as YYEKEE (reference sequence). Trimming at V came to 3 bases and at J to 6 bases, leaving 3 bases not matched to a gene. CDR3 sequence: CASSSRTGGQPQHF. The CDR3, as DNA: TGTGCCAGCAGCTCGAGGACAGGGGGTCAGCCCCAGCATTTT. The entire variable domain, with the rest obtained from reference TRBV5-5 and TRBJ1-5, is as follows: DAGVTQSPTHLIKTRGQQVTLRCSPISGHKSVSWYQQVLGQGPQFIFQYYEKEERGRGNFPDRFSARQFPNYSSELNVNALLLGDSALYLCASSSRTGGQPQHFGDGTRLSIL.

CDR3: CARESGTSPFKQETQYF. In DNA, the CDR3 is TGTGCCAGAGAATCCGGGACTAGCCCGTTTAAGCAAGAGACCCAGTACTTC. This chain connects TRBV2 to TRBJ2-5, with 9 bases lining up with TRBD2. CDR3 length equals 17 residues. Germline-derived CDR1 and CDR2 are SNHLY and FYNNEI. The J segment lost 2 bases and the V segment lost 9 bases, leaving 16 bases of the junction unmatched.

This clonotype appeared a single time. V is TRBV7-3 and J is TRBJ2-1, with D tentatively TRBD1 or TRBD2 (5 bases each). There are 17 residues in the CDR3. Germline V gives CDR1 SGHTA, CDR2 FQGTGA. Trimming removed 2 bases at V and 5 bases at J, with 19 bases between. CDR3 in amino acids: CASSLGSRAGTNNEQFF. The CDR3 coding sequence is TGTGCCAGCAGCTTAGGATCGCGGGCAGGGACCAACAATGAGCAGTTCTTC. The variable domain in full, with the rest retrieved from reference TRBV7-3 and TRBJ2-1, is GAGVSQTPSNKVTEKGKYVELRCDPISGHTALYWYRQSLGQGPEFLIYFQGTGAADDSGLPNDRFFAVRPEGSVSTLKIQRTERGDSAVYLCASSLGSRAGTNNEQFFGPGTRLTVL.

CDR3: CASSYPPGQVRNTGELFF. CDR3 DNA: TGTGCCAGCAGTTACCCGCCGGGACAGGTCCGGAACACCGGGGAGCTGTTTTTT. The V gene is TRBV6-2 or TRBV6-3, the J gene TRBJ2-2; TRBD1 matches at 8 bases. The CDR3 length is 18 residues. After removal of 2 bases from V and 1 base from J, the junction contained 9 bases not matched to a gene. CDR1 is MNHEY and CDR2 is SVGEGT in the germline V gene.

The chain carries TRBV7-6 and TRBJ2-7; 9 nucleotides align to TRBD1. The J segment lost 4 bases and the V segment lost 1 base, leaving 2 bases of the junction unmatched. Germline values: CDR1 SGHVS, CDR2 FNYEAQ. This CDR3 is built from 14 residues. The CDR3 loop is CASSLVQGAYEQYF. The CDR3 DNA reads TGTGCCAGCAGCTTAGTACAGGGGGCGTACGAGCAGTACTTC.

The genes are TRBV6-2 or TRBV6-3 and TRBJ2-5; D remains ambiguous. Trimming took off 4 bases at V and 7 bases at J, with 7 bases between the two ends. The CDR3 runs to 11 residues. Germline loops: CDR1 MNHEY, CDR2 SVGEGT. In DNA, the CDR3 is TGTGCCAGCAGTTCCCCGGGGACCCAGTACTTC. Residues: CASSSPGTQYF.

The genes are TRBV14 and TRBJ2-1, with D uncertain. Trimming took off 4 bases at V and 2 bases at J, with 6 bases between the two ends. The germline V gene encodes CDR1 SGHDN and CDR2 FVKESK. The CDR3 covers 13 residues. The CDR3 nucleotides are TGTGCCAGCAGCCCGGTCCCCTACAATGAGCAGTTCTTC. Its translation is CASSPVPYNEQFF.